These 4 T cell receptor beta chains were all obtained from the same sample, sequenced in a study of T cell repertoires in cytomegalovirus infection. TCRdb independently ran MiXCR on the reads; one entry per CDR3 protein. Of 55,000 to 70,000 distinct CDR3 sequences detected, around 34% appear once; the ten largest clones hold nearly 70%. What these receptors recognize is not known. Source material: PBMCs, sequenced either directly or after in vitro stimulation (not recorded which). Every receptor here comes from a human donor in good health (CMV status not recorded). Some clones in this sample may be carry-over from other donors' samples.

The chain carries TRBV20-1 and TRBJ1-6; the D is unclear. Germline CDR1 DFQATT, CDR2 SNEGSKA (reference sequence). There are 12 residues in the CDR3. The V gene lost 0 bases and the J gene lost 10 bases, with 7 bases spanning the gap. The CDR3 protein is CSAREGESPLHF. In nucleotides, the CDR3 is TGCAGTGCTAGAGAAGGCGAATCACCCCTCCACTTT.

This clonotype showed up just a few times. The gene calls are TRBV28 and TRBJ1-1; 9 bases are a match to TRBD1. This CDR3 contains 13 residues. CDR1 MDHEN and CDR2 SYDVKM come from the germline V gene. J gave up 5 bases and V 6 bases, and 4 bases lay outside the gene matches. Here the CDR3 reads CASSPGTGTEAFF. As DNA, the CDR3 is TGTGCCAGCAGCCCCGGGACAGGGACTGAAGCTTTCTTT.

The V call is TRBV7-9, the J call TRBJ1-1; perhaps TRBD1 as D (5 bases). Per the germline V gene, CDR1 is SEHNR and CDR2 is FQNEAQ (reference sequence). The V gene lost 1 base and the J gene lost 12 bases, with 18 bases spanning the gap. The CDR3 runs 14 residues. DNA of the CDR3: TGTGCCAGCAGCTTAGGATATGCAGGGCGGAGGACTTTCTTT. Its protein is CASSLGYAGRRTFF.

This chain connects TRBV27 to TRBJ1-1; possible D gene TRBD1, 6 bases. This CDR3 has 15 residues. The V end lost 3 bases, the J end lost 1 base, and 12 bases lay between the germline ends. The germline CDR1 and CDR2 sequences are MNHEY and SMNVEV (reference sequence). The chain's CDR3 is CASSLLGGGNTEAFF. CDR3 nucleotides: TGTGCCAGCAGTTTGTTAGGGGGGGGGAACACTGAAGCTTTCTTT.